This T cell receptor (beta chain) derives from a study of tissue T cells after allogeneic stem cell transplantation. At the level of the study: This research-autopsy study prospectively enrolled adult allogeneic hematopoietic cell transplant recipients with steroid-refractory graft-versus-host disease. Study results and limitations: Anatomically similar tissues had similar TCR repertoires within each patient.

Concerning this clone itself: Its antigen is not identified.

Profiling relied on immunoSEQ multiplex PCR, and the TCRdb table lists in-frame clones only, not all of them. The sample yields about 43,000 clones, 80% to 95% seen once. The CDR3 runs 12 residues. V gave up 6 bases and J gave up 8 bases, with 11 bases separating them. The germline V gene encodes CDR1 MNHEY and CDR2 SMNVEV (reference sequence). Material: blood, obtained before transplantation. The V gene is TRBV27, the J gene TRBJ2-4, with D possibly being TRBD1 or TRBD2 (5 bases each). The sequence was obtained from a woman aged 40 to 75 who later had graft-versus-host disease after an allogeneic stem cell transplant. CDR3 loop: CASSSMGHIQYF. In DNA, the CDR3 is TGTGCCAGCAGCTCGATGGGACACATTCAGTACTTC.